Listed below are T cell receptor beta chains from one sample, sequenced in a study of T cells in Graves' hyperthyroidism and ophthalmopathy. TCRdb analysed the multiplex PCR reads with MiXCR anew, one entry per CDR3 protein. The table lists about 350,000 distinct CDR3 sequences, 15% to 20% of them singletons. The sequenced sample consisted of blood. Source of these receptors: a woman between 35 and 50 years old with Graves' ophthalmopathy. Both conserved end residues are part of each CDR3. A D gene is named only where the DNA matches it firmly. Where a row states a size, it is once, few, many or the class of an expanded clone; other rows omit it.

TRBV27,-,TRBJ1-2,TRBD1,13,CASSLGDRDGYTF,TGTGCCAGCAGTTTAGGGGACAGGGATGGCTACACCTTC
TRBV7-8,many,TRBJ1-5,-,13,CASSLQRGQPQHF,TGTGCCAGCAGCTTACAAAGGGGTCAGCCCCAGCATTTT
TRBV12-3/TRBV12-4,many,TRBJ1-2,-,16,CASSLGGARAIYGYTF,TGTGCCAGCAGTTTAGGGGGGGCCAGGGCCATCTATGGCTACACCTTC
TRBV28,many,TRBJ1-5,-,13,CASTVRDNQPQHF,TGTGCCAGCACCGTAAGGGACAATCAGCCCCAGCATTTT
TRBV28,-,TRBJ1-2,-,11,CASNTIRGYTF,TGTGCCAGCAATACTATCAGGGGTTACACCTTC
TRBV10-1,-,TRBJ1-1,-,14,CASSESGSNTEAFF,TGCGCCAGCAGTGAGTCCGGCAGCAACACTGAAGCTTTCTTT
TRBV4-3,many,TRBJ1-5,-,13,CASSQSYNQPQHF,TGCGCCAGCAGCCAGAGTTACAATCAGCCCCAGCATTTT
TRBV2,many,TRBJ1-2,TRBD1,15,CASRALGGPNYGYTF,TGTGCCAGCAGGGCCCTAGGGGGCCCTAACTATGGCTACACCTTC
TRBV20-1,many,TRBJ2-7,TRBD2,14,CSASTSALSYEQYF,TGCAGTGCTAGCACTAGCGCCCTCTCCTACGAGCAGTACTTC
TRBV28,many,TRBJ1-1,-,13,CASSLYRATEAFF,TGTGCCAGCAGTTTATACAGGGCCACTGAAGCTTTCTTT
TRBV18,many,TRBJ2-7,-,16,CASSPSQGGGGFEQYF,TGTGCCAGCTCACCATCTCAGGGGGGAGGTGGATTCGAGCAGTACTTC
TRBV3-1,-,TRBJ1-2,-,14,CASSPGSFRYGYTF,TGTGCCAGCTCCCCCGGCTCCTTTCGATATGGCTACACCTTC
TRBV12-3/TRBV12-4,-,TRBJ1-1,-,15,CASSLGTALNTEAFF,TGTGCCAGCAGCCTTGGGACGGCGTTGAACACTGAAGCTTTCTTT
TRBV27,many,TRBJ1-2,-,15,CASRGFGEGFYGYTF,TGTGCCAGCAGGGGATTCGGGGAGGGGTTCTATGGCTACACCTTC
TRBV7-9,many,TRBJ1-1,-,11,CASSFVTEAFF,TGTGCCAGCAGCTTTGTGACTGAAGCTTTCTTT
TRBV12-3/TRBV12-4,many,TRBJ2-5,TRBD2,15,CASGTSGRGSETQYF,TGTGCCAGCGGGACTAGCGGGAGGGGCAGTGAGACCCAGTACTTC
TRBV2,many,TRBJ1-1,-,14,CASNYRAVNTEAFF,TGTGCCAGCAATTACAGGGCGGTGAACACTGAAGCTTTCTTT
TRBV11-2,many,TRBJ1-2,-,13,CASSLEQNYGYTF,TGTGCCAGCAGCTTAGAACAGAACTATGGCTACACCTTC
TRBV6-2/TRBV6-3,-,TRBJ2-7,-,13,CASRTTEFGEQYF,TGTGCCAGCAGAACGACGGAGTTTGGCGAGCAGTACTTC
TRBV6-1,many,TRBJ1-1,-,16,CASSTRKKTANTEAFF,TGTGCCAGCAGTACCAGAAAAAAGACAGCAAACACTGAAGCTTTCTTT
TRBV30,many,TRBJ1-5,-,15,CAWSSGVLDNQPQHF,TGTGCCTGGAGTTCTGGGGTCCTAGACAATCAGCCCCAGCATTTT
TRBV11-1,many,TRBJ1-1,TRBD1,16,CASSQLDRGRATEAFF,TGTGCCAGCAGCCAACTGGACAGGGGGCGGGCCACTGAAGCTTTCTTT
TRBV10-3,-,TRBJ2-7,TRBD1,15,CAIRPGTEKTYEQYF,TGTGCCATCAGACCCGGGACAGAGAAAACCTACGAGCAGTACTTC
TRBV14,many,TRBJ2-2,-,15,CASSQHGTNTGELFF,TGTGCCAGCAGCCAGCACGGAACGAACACCGGGGAGCTGTTTTTT
TRBV5-4,many,TRBJ2-5,-,14,CASSPSAHQETQYF,TGTGCCAGCAGCCCGTCTGCCCACCAAGAGACCCAGTACTTC
TRBV28,many,TRBJ1-5,-,14,CASWTGYSNQPQHF,TGTGCCAGCTGGACGGGGTATAGCAATCAGCCCCAGCATTTT
TRBV30,many,TRBJ2-2,-,14,CAWSFGSGTGELFF,TGTGCCTGGAGTTTTGGATCAGGGACCGGGGAGCTGTTTTTT
TRBV29-1,many,TRBJ1-2,TRBD1,13,CSVGFTGAYGYTF,TGCAGCGTTGGGTTCACAGGGGCCTATGGCTACACCTTC
TRBV12-3/TRBV12-4,many,TRBJ2-7,TRBD1,13,CASTWTGVYEQYF,TGTGCCAGCACCTGGACAGGGGTCTACGAGCAGTACTTC
TRBV12-3/TRBV12-4,few,TRBJ2-7,TRBD1,21,CASSLTTPRLRGHKSSYEQYF,TGTGCCAGCAGTTTAACAACGCCAAGACTAAGGGGGCACAAAAGCTCCTACGAGCAGTACTTC
TRBV28,many,TRBJ1-5,TRBD1,16,CASSFGGQGSSRPQHF,TGTGCCAGCAGTTTTGGGGGACAGGGCTCGAGTCGGCCCCAGCATTTT
TRBV12-3/TRBV12-4,many,TRBJ1-6,TRBD1,14,CASSPQGAASPLHF,TGTGCCAGCAGTCCTCAGGGGGCGGCTTCACCCCTCCACTTT
TRBV6-2/TRBV6-3,many,TRBJ2-2,-,16,CASEEALNTNTGELFF,TGTGCCAGCGAGGAAGCCCTAAATACGAACACCGGGGAGCTGTTTTTT
TRBV29-1,many,TRBJ1-2,-,14,CSVVPSRGGLGYTF,TGCAGCGTTGTTCCATCCAGAGGGGGACTGGGCTACACCTTC
TRBV11-2,many,TRBJ2-5,TRBD1,13,CASSWTGQETQYF,TGTGCCAGCAGCTGGACAGGCCAAGAGACCCAGTACTTC
TRBV10-1,many,TRBJ2-4,-,16,CASSGRTTVAKNIQYF,TGCGCCAGCAGTGGTCGGACTACGGTGGCCAAAAACATTCAGTACTTC
TRBV28,few,TRBJ2-7,TRBD2,16,CASSFLTSGSINEQYF,TGTGCCAGCAGTTTCCTAACTAGCGGGAGTATCAACGAGCAGTACTTC
TRBV11-2,many,TRBJ2-2,-,13,CASSLSSTGELFF,TGTGCCAGCAGCTTATCTAGCACCGGGGAGCTGTTTTTT
TRBV6-5,-,TRBJ2-7,-,14,CASSYSGTLYEQYF,TGTGCCAGCAGTTATAGCGGTACCCTCTACGAGCAGTACTTC
TRBV5-1,many,TRBJ2-7,TRBD2,13,CASNGGGGDEQYF,TGCGCCAGCAATGGCGGGGGAGGCGACGAGCAGTACTTC
TRBV6-5,many,TRBJ2-7,TRBD1,13,CASRGTDTYEQYF,TGTGCCAGCAGGGGGACAGACACCTACGAGCAGTACTTC
TRBV19,many,TRBJ1-5,-,14,CASSRIYSNQPQHF,TGTGCCAGTAGTAGAATTTATAGCAATCAGCCCCAGCATTTT
TRBV6-5,many,TRBJ1-3,-,15,CASSYEGVTGNTIYF,TGTGCCAGCAGTTACGAGGGGGTAACTGGAAACACCATATATTTT
TRBV6-5,few,TRBJ1-2,-,13,CASSQQGYYGYTF,TGTGCCAGCAGTCAGCAGGGATACTATGGCTACACCTTC
TRBV20-1,many,TRBJ1-5,TRBD1,13,CSAPGTGNQPQHF,TGCAGTGCGCCCGGGACAGGTAATCAGCCCCAGCATTTT
TRBV28,-,TRBJ2-7,TRBD2,14,CASSSTSGRAGQYF,TGTGCCAGCAGTTCCACTAGCGGGAGGGCCGGTCAGTACTTC
TRBV6-5,many,TRBJ1-1,TRBD1,15,CASSYSSGGFTEAFF,TGTGCCAGCAGTTACTCTTCAGGGGGCTTCACTGAAGCTTTCTTT
TRBV5-8,many,TRBJ1-1,-,14,CASSLVMMNTEAFF,TGTGCCAGCAGCTTGGTCATGATGAACACTGAAGCTTTCTTT
TRBV28,many,TRBJ2-2,TRBD1,15,CASSAGTGMFRELFF,TGTGCCAGCAGTGCCGGGACAGGGATGTTTCGGGAGCTGTTTTTT
TRBV15,-,TRBJ2-3,TRBD2,15,CAISRGLADTDTQYF,TGTGCCATCAGCAGAGGACTAGCGGACACAGATACGCAGTATTTT
TRBV12-5,many,TRBJ2-7,-,13,CASGLGSPYEQYF,TGTGCTAGTGGTTTGGGTAGCCCCTACGAGCAGTACTTC
TRBV6-1,many,TRBJ2-5,-,11,CASSVQETQYF,TGTGCCAGCAGTGTCCAAGAGACCCAGTACTTC
TRBV4-3,many,TRBJ2-7,-,14,CASSQEGSSYEQYF,TGCGCCAGCAGCCAAGAAGGTTCCTCCTACGAGCAGTACTTC